The 16 T cell receptor beta chains below all came from one sample that was sequenced in a study of shared clonotypes between healthy human individuals. Libraries were prepared by immunoSEQ multiplex PCR; TCRdb keeps only in-frame clonotypes and omits some of them. In the table there are 2 million to 3 million clones, approximately 94% of which are singletons. Material: naive CD4+ T cells from PBMCs. Described subset: CD45RA+ positively selected. The receptor set was obtained from a man in his late teens or twenties in good health. Some clones in this sample may be carry-over from other donors' samples.

About this clone itself: The sample holds other DNA sequences that translate to the same CDR3. The CDR3 protein is CASRDSNTGELFF. CDR3 nucleotides: TGTGCCAGCAGAGACTCGAACACCGGGGAGCTGTTTTTT. The rearrangement links TRBV6-5 to TRBJ2-2, with D unclear. Trimming shortened V by 6 bases and J by 0 bases, and 5 bases separated the two germline ends. Germline V gives CDR1 MNHEY, CDR2 SVGAGI. The CDR3 is 13 amino acids.

The chain recombines TRBV28 with TRBJ1-1; D possibly corresponds to TRBD1 (5 bases). CDR3 length: 12 amino acids. V lost 5 bases, J lost 12 bases, and 16 bases lay in between. Germline lookup yields CDR1 MDHEN and CDR2 SYDVKM. CDR3: CASSLGGGVTFF. CDR3 sequence (DNA): TGTGCCAGCAGTCTGGGTGGGGGAGTCACTTTCTTT.

In DNA form, the CDR3 reads TGTGCCAGCAGTACGGGACAGCCGAACACTGAAGCTTTCTTT. Amino acids: CASSTGQPNTEAFF. This chain joins TRBV27 and TRBJ1-1; 7 nucleotides align to TRBD1. The CDR3 runs 14 residues. With 5 bases clipped from V and 1 base from J, the junction kept 4 bases outside the gene matches. CDR1 MNHEY and CDR2 SMNVEV come from the germline V gene (reference sequence).

The chain joins TRBV7-6 to TRBJ2-7, with 9 bases aligning to TRBD2. Germline V gene lookup returns CDR1 SGHVS and CDR2 FNYEAQ. Trimming at V came to 1 base and at J to 3 bases, leaving 7 bases not matched to a gene. The CDR3 runs 16 residues. CDR3 residues: CASSLEAGGANYEQYF. Written as DNA, the CDR3 is TGTGCCAGCAGCTTAGAGGCGGGGGGGGCAAACTACGAGCAGTACTTC.

This clone was seen a handful of times. The chain links TRBV28 to TRBJ1-2; D gene unclear. The CDR3 sequence is 12 residues long. Trimming pared 11 bases from V and 0 bases from J, leaving 10 bases between. Germline CDR1 and CDR2: MDHEN and SYDVKM. In DNA form, the CDR3 reads TGTGCCGCATCGGGGACTAACTATGGCTACACCTTC. This codes for CAASGTNYGYTF.

As for this clone: A junction end diverges from the germline sequence, so it may reflect a read error. The J gene is TRBJ1-2, the V gene TRBV4-2; a possible D gene is TRBD1 (5 bases). Germline-derived CDR1 and CDR2 are LGHNA and YNFKEQ. CDR3 length equals 14 residues. The CDR3 loop reads CASSQLSDRSGYAF. CDR3 in DNA: TGTGCCAGCAGCCAACTGTCCGACAGATCTGGCTACGCCTTC.

The chain has TRBV6-1 and TRBJ2-7; TRBD1 is a possible D gene (5 bases). With 2 bases removed from V and 4 bases from J, the gap between germline ends came to 15 bases. Germline values: CDR1 MNHNS, CDR2 SASEGT. The CDR3 is made up of 15 amino acids. CDR3: CASSERAGYVYEQYF. The CDR3 nucleotides read TGTGCCAGCAGTGAACGGGCAGGGTATGTTTACGAGCAGTACTTC.

The rearrangement joins TRBV5-1 to TRBJ2-2, with 12 bases aligning to TRBD2. J gave up 6 bases and V 4 bases, and 4 bases lay outside the gene matches. CDR1 is SGHRS and CDR2 is YFSETQ in the germline V gene. There are 15 residues in the CDR3. For the CDR3, the DNA is TGCGCCAGCAGCGGACTAGCGGGATTCCCCGGGGAGCTGTTTTTT. Amino acids: CASSGLAGFPGELFF.

The CDR3 sequence is CASSLRTLRTADTQYF. DNA for the CDR3: TGTGCCAGCAGTCTCCGGACACTTCGAACCGCAGATACGCAGTATTTT. This sequence joins TRBV2 and TRBJ2-3; D possibly corresponds to TRBD1 (5 bases). V shed 5 bases and J shed 4 bases, with 19 bases lying between them. CDR3 size: 16 residues. Germline lookup yields CDR1 SNHLY and CDR2 FYNNEI.

The chain is built from TRBV5-4 and TRBJ2-3; 9 bases fit TRBD2. V dropped 0 bases and J dropped 4; count of bases not matched to a gene: 6. Germline V gives CDR1 SGHNT, CDR2 YYREEE (reference sequence). This CDR3 region has 16 residues. The CDR3 is CASSLGASGMPDTQYF. The CDR3 nucleotides read TGTGCCAGCAGCTTGGGGGCTAGCGGGATGCCAGATACGCAGTATTTT.

The chain combines TRBV18 with TRBJ1-3; D possibly corresponds to TRBD1 (5 bases). CDR1 and CDR2 from the germline V gene are KGHSH and LQKENI. Trimming cost V 4 bases and J 0 bases, with 16 bases left between them. The CDR3 is 17 amino acids. The CDR3 DNA sequence: TGTGCCAGCTCACTTACCGGGACCGGACCCTCTGGAAACACCATATATTTT. Its translation is CASSLTGTGPSGNTIYF.

The rearrangement joins TRBV19 to TRBJ1-5; no definite D call. CDR1 and CDR2 (germline): LNHDA, SQIVND (reference sequence). The germline V and J ends were trimmed by 6 bases and 6 bases, with 9 bases remaining between them. The CDR3 has 12 amino acids. The CDR3 spells CASRDAGQPQHF. The CDR3 nucleotides read TGTGCCAGTAGGGACGCAGGTCAGCCCCAGCATTTT.

A note on this clone: The junction shows a germline mismatch at one end, possibly a read error. The chain links TRBV6-5 to TRBJ2-2; a possible D gene is TRBD2 (7 bases). Per the germline V gene, CDR1 is MNHEY and CDR2 is SVGAGI. The CDR3 is 14 residues long. The CDR3, as DNA: TGTGCCAGCAGTTCCGACCCGGGGGGCCGGGAACTGTTTTTT. This codes for CASSSDPGGRELFF.

This clone has only one observation. The rearrangement uses TRBV6-1 and TRBJ2-4; a weak D match, TRBD2 (5 bases). The CDR3 spans 16 residues. Germline V lookup: CDR1 MNHNS, CDR2 SASEGT. V shed 3 bases and J shed 8 bases, with 20 bases lying between them. CDR3 residues: CASSETHPGSQHIQYF. The CDR3 DNA reads TGTGCCAGCAGTGAGACCCATCCGGGATCGCAACACATTCAGTACTTC.

This clone was seen just once. V and J are TRBV7-9 and TRBJ1-1; D call uncertain. The CDR3 covers 13 residues. V was trimmed by 3 bases and J by 3 bases, leaving 8 bases between them. The germline V gene has CDR1 SEHNR and CDR2 FQNEAQ (reference sequence). CDR3 protein: CASSFVVDTEAFF. CDR3 DNA: TGTGCCAGCAGCTTCGTCGTAGACACTGAAGCTTTCTTT.

V gene TRBV6-5 combines with J gene TRBJ1-2; D is perhaps TRBD1 (6 bases). This CDR3 comprises 13 residues. Deletions cut 0 bases from V and 8 bases from J, with 10 bases between. Germline assignment: CDR1 MNHEY and CDR2 SVGAGI. The DNA of the CDR3 is TGTGCCAGCAGTTACTCAACAGGGACCGGCTACACCTTC. It codes for CASSYSTGTGYTF.